This T cell receptor (beta chain) was found in a study of T cell responses to AZD1222 COVID-19 vaccine. To note about this clone: Its antigen is unknown.

Findings and limits, study-wide: Dominant at 160-218 and 743-854, vaccine-associated CD4 TCRs also spanned spike. Only a handful of people who got AZD1222 tested seropositive at baseline. Two doses of AZD1222 preceded a rise in Spike-specific TCR breadth and depth. Donors were mostly white British, more females; clonal diversity possibly underestimated.

This table comes from immunoSEQ multiplex PCR, and its TCRdb copy is limited to in-frame clones, with some not included. The sample gives around 120,000 clones, about 90% of which show up once; 8.4% is in the top ten. The TCR sequence derives from an adult in good health. The sequencing used peripheral blood, collected on day 0 of AZD1222 vaccination.

This CDR3 reads CASSPATGVDTEAFF. The CDR3 DNA is TGTGCCAGCAGTCCCGCCACAGGGGTTGATACTGAAGCTTTCTTT. V gene TRBV28 combines with J gene TRBJ1-1, with 7 bases that match TRBD1. The CDR3 spans 15 residues. The V gene's germline CDR1 is MDHEN and CDR2 SYDVKM. V trimming: 5 bases; J trimming: 5 bases; junction bases outside the gene matches: 11.